This T cell receptor beta chain was captured in a study of identical twins. Whole-study results and caveats: The models gave estimates that fell short of the out-of-frame TCR alpha sharing seen in monozygotic twins.

TCRdb called the 5' RACE reads again in MiXCR, with one record for every CDR3 protein. Of about 240,000 distinct CDR3 sequences in the sample, about 13% were seen once. A word on this clonotype: What it recognizes is unknown.

These sequences were also reported in another study, on yellow fever vaccine responses in identical twins. This second report adds: The T cell response to vaccination in identical twins was reportedly partly convergent and partly personalized.

The sample taken for sequencing was memory (CD45RO+) T cells sorted from blood. This clonotype was obtained from a woman aged 18 to 35 in good health.

The CDR3 DNA reads TGTGCCAGCAGCCCCGGGGGATCTAGCGGGAGGGCCGGCGTCTACGAGCAGTACTTC. It specifies CASSPGGSSGRAGVYEQYF. V is TRBV11-3 and J is TRBJ2-7; 12 positions agree with TRBD2. Germline CDR1 reads SGHNT; CDR2 reads YENEEA. With 5 bases clipped from V and 3 bases from J, the junction kept 17 bases outside the gene matches. The CDR3 sequence is 19 residues long.